This T cell receptor beta chain was identified during a study of blood T cell repertoires in COVID-19. CDR3 length equals 15 residues. The V and J ends lost 6 bases and 3 bases, in that order; junction bases with no gene match: 10. The V gene's germline CDR1 is MDHEN and CDR2 SYDVKM. Sequenced by immunoSEQ multiplex PCR; TCRdb stores in-frame clones only, minus some. Of hundreds of thousands of clones listed, about 89% are singletons. Material: peripheral blood. The sequence derives from a woman between 25 and 40 years old with COVID-19, enrolled during active disease. The gene calls are TRBV28 and TRBJ1-2; 7 bases are a match to TRBD1. The DNA of the CDR3 is TGTGCCAGCAGCCTTACCACAGGGGCGGACTATGGCTACACCTTC. Translation gives CASSLTTGADYGYTF.